These 30 T cell receptor beta chains originate from one sample sequenced in a study of somatic mutations in cytotoxic T cells in rheumatoid arthritis. TCRdb's copy holds only in-frame clones and misses some; the assay was immunoSEQ multiplex PCR. The sample contains 13,000 or so clones, about four fifths of which appear only once. The sample comprised CD8+ T cells sorted from blood. These receptors were obtained from a woman aged 60 to 75 in good health.

V usage is TRBV13 and J usage is TRBJ2-1, with 10 bases identical to TRBD2. The ends lost 3 bases at V and 8 bases at J; junction bases unmatched: 16. Germline lookup yields CDR1 PRHDT and CDR2 FYEKMQ (reference sequence). The CDR3 extends over 18 amino acids. The CDR3 bases are TGTGCCAGCAGCTTGAGGTGGGGGGACCCTAGCGGGGGCGATGAGCAGTTCTTC. Its protein product is CASSLRWGDPSGGDEQFF.

The chain links TRBV27 to TRBJ2-1, with TRBD1 matching 8 bases. Trimming at V came to 5 bases and at J to 5 bases, leaving 8 bases not matched to a gene. The V gene's germline CDR1 is MNHEY and CDR2 SMNVEV (reference sequence). There are 15 residues in the CDR3. Here the CDR3 reads CASSPGTGPNNEQFF. Written as DNA, the CDR3 is TGTGCCAGCAGTCCAGGGACAGGTCCAAACAATGAGCAGTTCTTC.

V and J are TRBV2 and TRBJ2-7, with D tentatively TRBD1 (5 bases). The CDR3 length is 14 residues. Germline lookup yields CDR1 SNHLY and CDR2 FYNNEI. V was trimmed by 0 bases and J by 6 bases, leaving 12 bases between them. The CDR3, as DNA: TGTGCCAGCAGTGAAGCTGCAGGGCGCAGCGAGCAGTACGTC. Amino acid sequence: CASSEAAGRSEQYV.

This sequence joins TRBV5-8 and TRBJ2-7; 9 bases fit TRBD2. Trimming cost V 2 bases and J 4 bases; bases outside gene matches: 7. Looked up from germline, CDR1 is SGHTS and CDR2 is YDEGEE. The CDR3 spans 15 residues. CDR3 nucleotide sequence: TGTGCCAGCAGCTTATATAGCGGGGGTTCTTACGAGCAGTACTTC. This sequence encodes CASSLYSGGSYEQYF.

J is TRBJ2-3 and V is TRBV9; no clear D. The V end lost 2 bases, the J end lost 0 bases, and 4 bases lay between the germline ends. CDR3 size: 13 residues. The germline V gene encodes CDR1 SGDLS and CDR2 YYNGEE. The CDR3 here is CASSVLSTDTQYF. For the CDR3, the DNA is TGTGCCAGCAGCGTTCTGAGCACAGATACGCAGTATTTT.

CDR3 sequence reads: CASSLAGGAGELFF. In nucleotides, the CDR3 is TGTGCCAGCAGTTTAGCGGGGGGCGCCGGGGAGCTGTTTTTT. This chain links TRBV4-2 with TRBJ2-2, with TRBD2 matching 10 bases. The CDR3 is 14 residues long. V lost 6 bases, J lost 6 bases, and 4 bases stayed unmatched. Germline lookup yields CDR1 LGHNA and CDR2 YNFKEQ.

This clone was observed a handful of times. This sequence joins TRBV28 and TRBJ1-4, with 7 nucleotides matching TRBD1. The germline V gene encodes CDR1 MDHEN and CDR2 SYDVKM. The CDR3 sequence is 16 residues long. J gave up 0 bases and V 3 bases, and 4 bases lay outside the gene matches. As DNA, the CDR3 is TGTGCCAGCAGTTTCCAGGGGGTCGCAACTAATGAAAAACTGTTTTTT. Its translation: CASSFQGVATNEKLFF.

The chain has TRBV6-1 and TRBJ1-4, with D hard to call. CDR3 length equals 15 residues. V lost 4 bases and J lost 1, with 10 bases in between. Germline V lookup: CDR1 MNHNS, CDR2 SASEGT. The CDR3 region has the DNA TGTGCCAGCAGTGTCAACGGGTTAACTAATGAAAAACTGTTTTTT. Its protein product is CASSVNGLTNEKLFF.

This clone was observed a handful of times. The genes are TRBV28 and TRBJ2-7, with 11 bases that match TRBD2. The CDR3 sequence is 18 residues long. With V trimmed by 4 bases and J by 0 bases, 11 bases remained unmatched. The V gene's germline CDR1 is MDHEN and CDR2 SYDVKM. The CDR3 here is CASSSRLAGSFNSYEQYF. As DNA, the CDR3 is TGTGCCAGCAGTTCGCGACTAGCGGGGAGCTTTAACTCCTACGAGCAGTACTTC.

This chain links TRBV6-4 with TRBJ2-3; 13 nucleotides match TRBD2. The CDR3 consists of 15 residues. With V trimmed by 6 bases and J by 4 bases, 4 bases remained unmatched. The germline gives CDR1 MRHNA, CDR2 SNTAGT. The CDR3 DNA follows: TGTGCCAGCAGCGAAGGACTAGCGGGGGCAGATACGCAGTATTTT. It encodes CASSEGLAGADTQYF.

V and J are TRBV9 and TRBJ2-5; D is perhaps TRBD2 (5 bases). The CDR3 totals 15 residues. Deletions cut 0 bases from V and 1 base from J, with 10 bases between. Germline CDR1 reads SGDLS; CDR2 reads YYNGEE. For the CDR3, the DNA is TGTGCCAGCAGCGTAGAGGGAGCTCCCCAAGAGACCCAGTACTTC. Translated: CASSVEGAPQETQYF.

The chain combines TRBV2 with TRBJ2-1, with TRBD1 matching over 10 bases. The CDR3 has 15 amino acids. Trimming cost V 1 base and J 5 bases; bases outside gene matches: 2. Germline values: CDR1 SNHLY, CDR2 FYNNEI. The CDR3 DNA is TGTGCCAGCAGTGAAGGGGACAGGGGCAACAATGAGCAGTTCTTC. Translated, it gives CASSEGDRGNNEQFF.

This clone is a singleton in its sample. This chain joins TRBV4-2 and TRBJ2-3; TRBD2 aligns across 12 bases. This CDR3 is built from 16 residues. The germline V gene encodes CDR1 LGHNA and CDR2 YNFKEQ. The V and J ends lost 0 bases and 7 bases, in that order; junction bases with no gene match: 5. The CDR3 here is CASSQELAGGPYTQYF. CDR3 coding DNA: TGTGCCAGCAGCCAAGAGCTAGCGGGGGGGCCCTATACGCAGTATTTT.

The chain couples TRBV27 to TRBJ2-5, with 9 nucleotides matching TRBD2. Per the germline V gene, CDR1 is MNHEY and CDR2 is SMNVEV (reference sequence). V dropped 3 bases and J dropped 2; count of bases not matched to a gene: 22. This CDR3 has 21 residues. The CDR3 DNA follows: TGTGCCAGCAGTTTCCTAACCCTAACCCCGGGACTAGCTACTACACAAGAGACCCAGTACTTC. It translates to CASSFLTLTPGLATTQETQYF.

The chain has TRBV10-3 and TRBJ2-3; D may be TRBD2 (6 bases). This CDR3 is built from 16 residues. Germline V gives CDR1 ENHRY, CDR2 SYGVKD. V was clipped by 1 base and J by 0 bases, with 11 bases between them. The CDR3 region is CAISELQRASTDTQYF. CDR3 coding DNA: TGTGCCATCAGTGAGTTACAGCGGGCAAGCACAGATACGCAGTATTTT.

V and J are TRBV19 and TRBJ1-6; weak D call: TRBD1 (6 bases). Germline V CDR1 and CDR2: LNHDA, SQIVND (reference sequence). Trimming stripped 6 bases from V and 8 bases from J, with 11 bases between. This CDR3 has 13 residues. CDR3 protein: CASRDSDYSPLHF. CDR3 DNA: TGTGCCAGTAGGGACAGTGATTATTCACCCCTCCACTTT.

This clone was picked up one time. The gene calls are TRBV19 and TRBJ2-7, with 7 positions matching TRBD1. Germline loops: CDR1 LNHDA, CDR2 SQIVND (reference sequence). The CDR3 has 12 amino acids. After removal of 9 bases from V and 2 bases from J, the junction contained 4 bases not matched to a gene. As DNA, the CDR3 is TGTGCCAGCGGGGACAGTGCCTACGAGCAGTACTTC. This gives the protein CASGDSAYEQYF. Variable domain in full (rest from reference TRBV19 and TRBJ2-7): DGGITQSPKYLFRKEGQNVTLSCEQNLNHDAMYWYRQDPGQGLRLIYYSQIVNDFQKGDIAEGYSVSREKKESFPLTVTSAQKNPTAFYLCASGDSAYEQYFGPGTRLTVT.

V usage is TRBV28 and J usage is TRBJ2-2; possibly TRBD1 for D (5 bases). V was cut by 6 bases and J by 0 bases, with 11 bases left in between. There are 15 residues in the CDR3. The germline V gene encodes CDR1 MDHEN and CDR2 SYDVKM. The CDR3 loop is CASRPWGANTGELFF. CDR3 nucleotides: TGTGCCAGCAGACCTTGGGGCGCGAACACCGGGGAGCTGTTTTTT.

This clone was counted between two and nine times. The chain links TRBV29-1 to TRBJ2-7, with D possibly TRBD1 on 6 matching bases. The CDR3 length is 11 residues. V gave up 7 bases and J gave up 2 bases, with 9 bases separating them. Germline CDR1 and CDR2: SQVTM and ANQGSEA. CDR3: CSAQGPYEQYF. Written as DNA, the CDR3 is TGCAGCGCACAGGGCCCCTACGAGCAGTACTTC.

V gene TRBV2 combines with J gene TRBJ1-2, with 9 bases aligning to TRBD1. CDR3 length: 15 amino acids. CDR1 and CDR2 from the germline V gene are SNHLY and FYNNEI. The V gene end was trimmed by 6 bases and the J gene end by 8 bases; junction bases not matched to a gene: 13. CDR3 sequence reads: CASRPARDRVFGYTF. The CDR3, as DNA: TGTGCCAGCAGACCCGCCCGGGACAGGGTTTTCGGCTACACCTTC.

The rearrangement joins TRBV5-1 to TRBJ2-7; D not resolved. V lost 6 bases and J lost 1, with 14 bases in between. Per the germline V gene, CDR1 is SGHRS and CDR2 is YFSETQ. The length of the CDR3 is 14 residues. Here the CDR3 reads CASTSTTNSYEQYF. The CDR3 DNA is TGCGCCAGCACCTCTACCACGAATTCCTACGAGCAGTACTTC. The whole variable domain, filled in from reference TRBV5-1 and TRBJ2-7, reads KAGVTQTPRYLIKTRGQQVTLSCSPISGHRSVSWYQQTPGQGLQFLFEYFSETQRNKGNFPGRFSGRQFSNSRSEMNVSTLELGDSALYLCASTSTTNSYEQYFGPGTRLTVT.

The chain combines TRBV10-3 with TRBJ1-1, with D tentatively TRBD1 (5 bases). The CDR3 spans 15 residues. Trimming left V 5 bases short and J 1 base short, with 14 bases between. Germline V CDR1 and CDR2: ENHRY, SYGVKD. The DNA for the CDR3 is TGTGCCATCAGTCCAGATTTCCAGGGGAACACTGAAGCTTTCTTT. Translating gives CAISPDFQGNTEAFF.

V usage is TRBV18 and J usage is TRBJ2-3; 12 bases match TRBD2. This CDR3 spans 16 amino acids. V was pared by 0 bases and J by 5 bases, with 3 bases of the junction left unmatched. Germline V gives CDR1 KGHSH, CDR2 LQKENI. CDR3 in amino acids: CASSPPLAGGKDTQYF. The CDR3, as DNA: TGTGCCAGCTCACCACCACTAGCGGGGGGTAAAGATACGCAGTATTTT.

This clone was detected once. J is TRBJ1-3 and V is TRBV2; D remains ambiguous. Germline CDR1 reads SNHLY; CDR2 reads FYNNEI. This CDR3 has 16 residues. Trimming stripped 6 bases from V and 0 bases from J, with 15 bases between. CDR3 nucleotides: TGTGCCAGCAGCGAAAGGACGGGGAGCTCTGGAAACACCATATATTTT. Protein: CASSERTGSSGNTIYF.

This clone is a singleton in its sample. The CDR3 DNA is TGTGCCAGCAACCAACAGGGGGTCGATGAGCAGTTCTTC. Its protein product is CASNQQGVDEQFF. The chain uses TRBV11-1 and TRBJ2-1; 8 nucleotides match TRBD1. CDR3 length equals 13 residues. Germline CDR1 and CDR2: SGHAT and FQDESV (reference sequence). V lost 7 bases to trimming and J lost 8 bases; unmatched junction nucleotides: 7.

This chain connects TRBV9 to TRBJ2-3; 8 positions match TRBD2. The length of the CDR3 is 19 residues. The ends lost 4 bases at V and 2 bases at J; junction bases unmatched: 18. The germline gives CDR1 SGDLS, CDR2 YYNGEE. The CDR3 protein is CASSHGLAGPVGDTDTQYF. The CDR3 DNA reads TGTGCCAGCAGCCACGGGCTAGCGGGCCCGGTCGGGGACACAGATACGCAGTATTTT.

The chain couples TRBV19 to TRBJ1-1; D is possibly TRBD1 (5 bases). Trimming shortened V by 5 bases and J by 5 bases, and 15 bases separated the two germline ends. The germline CDR1 and CDR2 sequences are LNHDA and SQIVND (reference sequence). The CDR3 contains 14 residues. CDR3 loop: CASSWGGGDTEAFF. CDR3 bases: TGTGCCAGTAGTTGGGGAGGAGGGGATACTGAAGCTTTCTTT.

This chain connects TRBV9 to TRBJ2-7; D is unclear. This CDR3 contains 14 residues. Trimming removed 4 bases from V and 4 bases from J, with 15 bases in between. The V gene's germline CDR1 is SGDLS and CDR2 YYNGEE. CDR3 in amino acids: CASSPPYAPYEQYF. The DNA of the CDR3 is TGTGCCAGCAGCCCCCCCTACGCGCCGTACGAGCAGTACTTC. Variable domain in full (rest from reference TRBV9 and TRBJ2-7): DSGVTQTPKHLITATGQRVTLRCSPRSGDLSVYWYQQSLDQGLQFLIQYYNGEERAKGNILERFSAQQFPDLHSELNLSSLELGDSALYFCASSPPYAPYEQYFGPGTRLTVT.

This rearrangement joins TRBV5-8 to TRBJ2-1; D unresolved. The CDR3 totals 14 residues. CDR1 is SGHTS and CDR2 is YDEGEE in the germline V gene. Trimming took off 0 bases at V and 4 bases at J, with 8 bases between the two ends. CDR3 nucleotide sequence: TGTGCCAGCAGCTTGGTGCGAGCTTACAATGAGCAGTTCTTC. Translating gives CASSLVRAYNEQFF.

The V and J genes are TRBV9 and TRBJ2-1; 7 nucleotides line up with TRBD1. Germline-derived CDR1 and CDR2 are SGDLS and YYNGEE. This CDR3 has 15 amino acids. V dropped 3 bases and J dropped 3; count of bases not matched to a gene: 6. CDR3 sequence (DNA): TGTGCCAGCAGCGAAGCCGGGACAGTCTACAATGAGCAGTTCTTC. Its translation is CASSEAGTVYNEQFF.